The entry below describes one TCR beta chain. In its sample, this clone was seen once. This receptor's antigen is unknown. No quality values exist for individual bases; no much larger clone is one base distant. Collaborating institutions collected whole blood in K2EDTA tubes following their own protocols. For TCRbeta analysis, collaborators shipped samples as frozen whole blood, isolated PBMCs, or DNA extracted from either of those sample types. At the junction V is shortened by 5 bases and J by 1 base, with 12 bases in between. Including the terminal cysteine and phenylalanine, the CDR3 comprises 14 residues. Just the 42-base CDR3 DNA is kept, in frame starting at base 1. CDR1 and CDR2 were assigned from the germline V gene as SGHRS and YFSETQ. TCRbeta CDR3 regions were amplified from genomic DNA by means of the immunoSEQ Assay, a bias-controlled multiplex PCR. The study's own analysis went as follows. Within the assay, amplification of reference gene primers was used to estimate how many nucleated cells each sample contained. To quantify the absolute abundance of each unique TCRbeta CDR3 rearrangement, sequence reads were collapsed and filtered. For each sample, productive Simpson clonality was calculated as the square root of Simpson's diversity index across productive rearrangements. What TCRdb holds here is the immuneACCESS table cut down to in-frame rearrangements. Part of the clones is not present; checked against another copy, under half of the missing clones reflect an unresolved V gene, and the others are unexplained. D and trimming come from the DNA, and the V and J calls and clone size come from that table. This sample has fewer than 50,000 clones in its table, and about 85% of those were observed once. 25% to 35% of the sample is in the top ten clones.

The data were obtained in a study of blood T cell repertoires in COVID-19 (dated by TCRdb to 2018 to 2020). Background on the whole study: Collaborator samples came from the United States, Italy and Spain and covered acute and convalescent phases of COVID-19. The material from the prospective study consisted of cDNA or gDNA derived from T cells, B-cell-depleted T cells, or PBMCs. Subjects who had been exposed to COVID-19, were actively infected with it, or had recovered from it provided the deeply sampled blood TCRbeta repertoires that made up the dataset. A freely available public database, intended as a resource for researchers studying the immune response to SARS-CoV-2, is where the repertoires were released. The samples were drawn from two sources: the first 160 participants of the ongoing ImmuneRACE study, and over 1,000 subjects contributed by 6 global collaborators. A de-identified subject ID, COVID-19 status, age in years and sex were almost always included in the sample metadata. HLA class I and class II types, where available, came from metadata supplied by the sample provider rather than from assay-based typing. Paper-wide results and their limitations: How much clinical and demographic metadata was included differed by source and by participant, and the metadata was provided uncurated.

Source material: peripheral blood. This clonotype was sampled from an elderly woman with acute or convalescent COVID-19. The V and J genes are TRBV5-1 and TRBJ2-5; the D gene is perhaps TRBD1, on 6 matching bases. The CDR3 is CASSQGPSQETQYF. The DNA sequence reads TGCGCCAGCAGTCAGGGGCCAAGCCAAGAGACCCAGTACTTC.